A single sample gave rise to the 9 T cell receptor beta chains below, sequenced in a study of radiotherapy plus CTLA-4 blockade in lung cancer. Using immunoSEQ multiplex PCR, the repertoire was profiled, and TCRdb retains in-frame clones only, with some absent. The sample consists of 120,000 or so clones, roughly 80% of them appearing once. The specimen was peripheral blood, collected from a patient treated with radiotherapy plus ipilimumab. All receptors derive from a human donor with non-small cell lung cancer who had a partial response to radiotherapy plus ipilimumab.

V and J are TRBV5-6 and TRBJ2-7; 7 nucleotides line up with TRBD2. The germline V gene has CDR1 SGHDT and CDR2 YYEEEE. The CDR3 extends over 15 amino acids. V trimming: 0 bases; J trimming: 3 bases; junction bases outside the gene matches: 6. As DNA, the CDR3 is TGTGCCAGCAGCTTGGCTGCGACTAGCTTCTACGAGCAGTACGTC. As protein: CASSLAATSFYEQYV.

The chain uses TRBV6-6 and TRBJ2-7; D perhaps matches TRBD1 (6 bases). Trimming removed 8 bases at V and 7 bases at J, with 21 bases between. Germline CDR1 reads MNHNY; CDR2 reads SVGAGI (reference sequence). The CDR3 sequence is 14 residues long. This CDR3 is CASARIQGSGEQYF. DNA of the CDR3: TGTGCCAGCGCACGGATACAGGGCTCTGGGGAGCAGTACTTC.

The chain's CDR3 is CASSLGATGTGLEKLFF. Here the CDR3 DNA reads TGCGCCAGCAGCTTGGGGGCCACCGGGACAGGCCTCGAAAAACTGTTTTTT. V is TRBV5-1 and J is TRBJ1-4, with 8 bases fitting TRBD1. CDR1 and CDR2 from the germline V gene are SGHRS and YFSETQ. CDR3 length: 17 amino acids. With 0 bases clipped from V and 8 bases from J, the junction kept 12 bases outside the gene matches. Looking up the rest from reference TRBV5-1 and TRBJ1-4 gives the full variable domain: KAGVTQTPRYLIKTRGQQVTLSCSPISGHRSVSWYQQTPGQGLQFLFEYFSETQRNKGNFPGRFSGRQFSNSRSEMNVSTLELGDSALYLCASSLGATGTGLEKLFFGSGTQLSVL.

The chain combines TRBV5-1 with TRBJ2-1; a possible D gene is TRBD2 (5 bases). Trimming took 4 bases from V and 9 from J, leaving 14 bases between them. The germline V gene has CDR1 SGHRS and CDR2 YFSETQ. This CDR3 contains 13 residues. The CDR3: CASSPDRAGEQFF. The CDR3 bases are TGCGCCAGCAGCCCCGATAGGGCGGGTGAGCAGTTCTTC.

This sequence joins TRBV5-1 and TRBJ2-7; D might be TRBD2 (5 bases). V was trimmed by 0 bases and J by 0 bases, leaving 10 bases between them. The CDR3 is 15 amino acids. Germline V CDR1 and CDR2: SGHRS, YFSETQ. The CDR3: CASSLEAASSYEQYF. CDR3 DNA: TGCGCCAGCAGCTTGGAAGCGGCGAGCTCCTACGAGCAGTACTTC.

This CDR3 reads CAISEPAGGPFGEQFF. The CDR3 DNA follows: TGTGCCATCAGTGAGCCGGCGGGAGGGCCTTTCGGTGAGCAGTTCTTC. The V gene is TRBV10-3, the J gene TRBJ2-1; TRBD2 aligns across 9 bases. Trimming cost V 2 bases and J 9 bases; bases outside gene matches: 11. CDR3 length equals 16 residues. Germline CDR1 reads ENHRY; CDR2 reads SYGVKD.

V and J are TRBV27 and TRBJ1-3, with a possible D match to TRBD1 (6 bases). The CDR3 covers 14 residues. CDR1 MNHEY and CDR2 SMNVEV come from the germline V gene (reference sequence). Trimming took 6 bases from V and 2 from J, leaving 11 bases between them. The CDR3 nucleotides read TGTGCCAGCAGACAGGGTGGTCCTGGAAACACCATATATTTT. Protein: CASRQGGPGNTIYF.

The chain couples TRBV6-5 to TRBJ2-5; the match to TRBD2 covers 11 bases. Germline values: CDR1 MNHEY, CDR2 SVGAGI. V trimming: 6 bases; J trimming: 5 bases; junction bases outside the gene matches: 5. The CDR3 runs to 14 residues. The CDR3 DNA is TGTGCCAGCAGGGGACTAGCGGCTGCGGAGACCCAGTACTTC. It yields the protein CASRGLAAAETQYF.

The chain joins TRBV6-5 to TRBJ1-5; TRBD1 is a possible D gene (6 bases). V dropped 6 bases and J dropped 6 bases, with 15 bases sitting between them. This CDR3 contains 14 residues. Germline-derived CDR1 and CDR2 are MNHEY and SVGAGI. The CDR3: CASSLRRGPQPQHF. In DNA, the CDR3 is TGTGCCAGCAGCTTACGCAGGGGCCCTCAGCCCCAGCATTTT.